The 25 T cell receptor beta chains in this list originate from one sample, sequenced in a study of blood T cell repertoires in COVID-19. The assay was immunoSEQ multiplex PCR, and TCRdb's table has in-frame clones only and misses some. Of 150,000 to 180,000 clones listed, more than 65% are singletons. The sequenced material came from peripheral blood. Receptors were obtained from a woman in her forties or fifties with acute or convalescent COVID-19.

In this sample, this clone turned up a few times. The rearrangement uses TRBV7-2 and TRBJ1-1; D uncertain. V gave up 3 bases and J gave up 7 bases, with 12 bases separating them. CDR3 length: 13 amino acids. Germline V lookup: CDR1 SGHTA, CDR2 FQGNSA. The CDR3 reads CASSFMRKGEAFF. CDR3 DNA: TGTGCCAGCAGCTTTATGAGGAAAGGTGAAGCTTTCTTT.

This clone was counted a few times. This chain links TRBV19 with TRBJ1-4; TRBD1 agrees at 7 bases. The germline gives CDR1 LNHDA, CDR2 SQIVND (reference sequence). There are 15 residues in the CDR3. The junction had 12 bases not matched to a gene; V was cut back by 7 bases and J by 7 bases. For the CDR3, the DNA is TGTGCCAGTACCGCCAGACAGGGTTTAAGTGAAAAACTGTTTTTT. Translating it yields CASTARQGLSEKLFF.

Note on this clone: The same CDR3 is also encoded by other DNA sequences in this sample. The chain joins TRBV9 to TRBJ2-7, with 9 bases aligning to TRBD1. Trimming took 2 bases from V and 2 from J; bases not matched to a gene: 2. This CDR3 comprises 14 residues. The germline V gene has CDR1 SGDLS and CDR2 YYNGEE. CDR3 region: CASSVGQGAYEQYF. CDR3 coding DNA: TGTGCCAGCAGCGTGGGACAGGGTGCCTACGAGCAGTACTTC.

The chain carries TRBV7-2 and TRBJ1-4, with a tentative D call TRBD1 (6 bases). This CDR3 region has 16 residues. The V end was cut by 1 base, the J end by 4 bases, with 13 bases between. The V gene's germline CDR1 is SGHTA and CDR2 FQGNSA. The CDR3 coding sequence is TGTGCCAGCAGCTTAGGAGGGGGGGGGATTAATGAAAAACTGTTTTTT. This sequence encodes CASSLGGGGINEKLFF.

This chain links TRBV19 with TRBJ1-2, with D possibly being TRBD1 (6 bases). Trimming took off 7 bases at V and 2 bases at J, with 11 bases between the two ends. CDR1 LNHDA and CDR2 SQIVND come from the germline V gene (reference sequence). The CDR3 spans 13 residues. CDR3 residues: CASTIQGNYGYTF. As DNA, the CDR3 is TGTGCCAGTACGATACAGGGAAACTATGGCTACACCTTC.

The V call is TRBV29-1, the J call TRBJ2-7, with TRBD2 as a possible D gene (6 bases). The CDR3 totals 13 residues. Germline-derived CDR1 and CDR2 are SQVTM and ANQGSEA. V dropped 4 bases and J dropped 2 bases, with 12 bases sitting between them. CDR3 amino acids: CSVGREPTYEQYF. In nucleotides, the CDR3 is TGCAGCGTTGGCCGGGAGCCGACCTACGAGCAGTACTTC.

V and J are TRBV27 and TRBJ1-1; weak D call: TRBD1 (6 bases). This CDR3 has 13 residues. The V gene lost 7 bases and the J gene lost 0 bases, with 9 bases spanning the gap. The germline V gene has CDR1 MNHEY and CDR2 SMNVEV (reference sequence). CDR3 sequence (DNA): TGTGCCAGCACTGACAGGATGAACACTGAAGCTTTCTTT. Translation: CASTDRMNTEAFF.

The V gene is TRBV19, the J gene TRBJ2-7; a possible D gene is TRBD1 (7 bases). The V gene lost 9 bases and the J gene lost 4 bases, with 16 bases spanning the gap. The CDR3 length is 13 residues. The germline gives CDR1 LNHDA, CDR2 SQIVND (reference sequence). CDR3 protein: CASRGTERYEQYF. For the CDR3, the DNA is TGTGCCAGCCGCGGGACAGAGAGGTACGAGCAGTACTTC.

This rearrangement joins TRBV6-6 to TRBJ2-7; D might be TRBD1 (7 bases). Looked up from germline, CDR1 is MNHNY and CDR2 is SVGAGI (reference sequence). The CDR3 spans 16 residues. Trimming left V 8 bases short and J 1 base short, with 21 bases between. The CDR3: CASWDWRQGDSYEQYF. The CDR3 bases are TGTGCCAGCTGGGACTGGAGACAGGGAGATTCCTACGAGCAGTACTTC.

The genes are TRBV5-4 and TRBJ2-4, with D perhaps matching TRBD1 (5 bases). Germline V lookup: CDR1 SGHNT, CDR2 YYREEE (reference sequence). Trimming removed 0 bases from V and 5 bases from J, with 15 bases in between. This CDR3 contains 16 residues. The CDR3 nucleotides are TGTGCCAGCAGCTTGGCTGGGCAGGGAACCGAAAACATTCAGTACTTC. As protein: CASSLAGQGTENIQYF.

The chain is built from TRBV10-3 and TRBJ2-7, with D unresolved. Per germline, CDR1 ENHRY and CDR2 SYGVKD. The CDR3 sequence is 12 residues long. The V and J ends lost 4 bases and 5 bases respectively, with 9 bases between them. CDR3 in DNA: TGTGCCATCAGTGCTCCGAGCGACGAGCAGTACTTC. This sequence encodes CAISAPSDEQYF.

This chain links TRBV29-1 with TRBJ2-2; D gene uncertain. Trimming took 2 bases from V and 6 from J, leaving 4 bases between them. Per the germline V gene, CDR1 is SQVTM and CDR2 is ANQGSEA. This CDR3 region has 11 residues. The CDR3 nucleotides are TGCAGCGTTGAACGTCCCGGGGAGCTGTTTTTT. Translation gives CSVERPGELFF.

The CDR3 here is CASSLVGGDTQYF. The CDR3 DNA reads as TGTGCCAGCAGCTTGGTGGGGGGAGATACGCAGTATTTT. The V gene is TRBV5-4, the J gene TRBJ2-3, with D tentatively TRBD2 (6 bases). The germline V and J ends were trimmed by 0 bases and 5 bases, with 7 bases remaining between them. The CDR3 loop spans 13 amino acids. CDR1 SGHNT and CDR2 YYREEE come from the germline V gene (reference sequence).

V usage is TRBV25-1 and J usage is TRBJ2-3; 10 nucleotides agree with TRBD2. The CDR3 spans 16 residues. J gave up 2 bases and V 5 bases, and 7 bases lay outside the gene matches. CDR1 and CDR2 from the germline V gene are MGHDK and SYGVNS. Here the CDR3 reads CASSTRGLAYTDTQYF. The CDR3 coding sequence is TGTGCCAGCAGTACCCGGGGACTAGCGTACACAGATACGCAGTATTTT.

V and J are TRBV7-3 and TRBJ2-5; TRBD2 agrees at 10 bases. The J segment lost 4 bases and the V segment lost 5 bases, leaving 7 bases of the junction unmatched. Germline V gene lookup returns CDR1 SGHTA and CDR2 FQGTGA. The CDR3 runs 15 residues. The CDR3 region has the DNA TGTGCCAGCAGCCTCCGGACTAGCGGAGGAGAGACCCAGTACTTC. Translated: CASSLRTSGGETQYF.

J is TRBJ2-5 and V is TRBV9; 8 nucleotides agree with TRBD1. Unmatched junction bases numbered 9, after V lost 3 bases and J lost 5 bases. Germline values: CDR1 SGDLS, CDR2 YYNGEE. The CDR3 has 15 residues. CDR3 sequence: CASSAQDRVWETQYF. The CDR3 bases are TGTGCCAGCAGCGCCCAGGACAGGGTATGGGAGACCCAGTACTTC.

The chain employs TRBV29-1 and TRBJ1-3; possibly TRBD1 for D (5 bases). From germline, CDR1 is SQVTM and CDR2 ANQGSEA. The CDR3 runs 15 residues. Trimming took 7 bases from V and 4 from J, leaving 20 bases between them. CDR3 sequence: CSAYGGGTGGNTIYF. CDR3 DNA: TGCAGCGCTTATGGAGGAGGGACGGGAGGAAACACCATATATTTT. Full variable domain (remainder filled in from reference TRBV29-1 and TRBJ1-3): SAVISQKPSRDICQRGTSLTIQCQVDSQVTMMFWYRQQPGQSLTLIATANQGSEATYESGFVIDKFPISRPNLTFSTLTVSNMSPEDSSIYLCSAYGGGTGGNTIYFGEGSWLTVV.

V usage is TRBV6-5 and J usage is TRBJ1-2; no clear D. Germline assignment: CDR1 MNHEY and CDR2 SVGAGI. V lost 6 bases and J lost 8, with 16 bases in between. CDR3 length: 13 residues. This CDR3 is CASSRWSGEGYTF. The CDR3 bases are TGTGCCAGCAGCAGATGGAGCGGAGAGGGCTACACCTTC.

The CDR3 DNA reads TGTGCCAGCAGACCGGGACAGGGGAGAACTGGAAACACCATATATTTT. This gives the protein CASRPGQGRTGNTIYF. The chain couples TRBV5-8 to TRBJ1-3, with TRBD1 matching 10 bases. Germline V lookup: CDR1 SGHTS, CDR2 YDEGEE. Trimming at V came to 5 bases and at J to 2 bases, leaving 7 bases not matched to a gene. CDR3 size: 16 residues.

This chain uses TRBV7-3 with TRBJ2-1; no firm D call. The germline CDR1 and CDR2 sequences are SGHTA and FQGTGA. The V end was cut by 5 bases, the J end by 2 bases, with 16 bases between. CDR3 size: 16 residues. CDR3 bases: TGTGCCAGCAGCCGCTCCGGTAGCAGAACCTACAATGAGCAGTTCTTC. Encoded protein: CASSRSGSRTYNEQFF.

This sequence joins TRBV21-1 and TRBJ1-3. TRBV21-1 is termed a pseudogene. This CDR3 spans 15 amino acids. The CDR3 reads CASSKAGGNDLTIYF. DNA for the CDR3: TGTGCCAGCAGCAAAGCGGGGGGGAACGATCTCACCATATATTTT.

The J gene is TRBJ1-5, the V gene TRBV5-6, with TRBD1 matching over 7 bases. Germline loops: CDR1 SGHDT, CDR2 YYEEEE. After removal of 4 bases from V and 4 bases from J, the junction contained 20 bases not matched to a gene. There are 19 residues in the CDR3. CDR3 protein: CASSVGENRGVWENQPQHF. As DNA, the CDR3 is TGTGCCAGCAGCGTGGGGGAGAACAGGGGCGTCTGGGAGAATCAGCCCCAGCATTTT.

This chain joins TRBV2 and TRBJ1-5, with 11 bases fitting TRBD1. CDR3 length: 17 amino acids. Germline lookup yields CDR1 SNHLY and CDR2 FYNNEI. Trimming at V came to 4 bases and at J to 1 base, leaving 6 bases not matched to a gene. CDR3 protein: CASSGGQGAPSNQPQHF. The CDR3 coding sequence is TGTGCCAGCAGTGGAGGACAGGGGGCGCCGAGCAATCAGCCCCAGCATTTT.

The chain carries TRBV11-1 and TRBJ2-3; 9 bases are a match to TRBD1. The CDR3 sequence is 15 residues long. The germline V gene encodes CDR1 SGHAT and CDR2 FQDESV (reference sequence). The V and J ends lost 0 bases and 4 bases, in that order; junction bases with no gene match: 2. CDR3 nucleotide sequence: TGTGCCAGCAGCTTAGCGTGGACAGGGGCAGATACGCAGTATTTT. This encodes CASSLAWTGADTQYF.

The chain couples TRBV5-1 to TRBJ2-1; 12 positions agree with TRBD2. In germline, CDR1 is SGHRS, CDR2 YFSETQ. CDR3 length: 16 residues. The J segment lost 10 bases and the V segment lost 0 bases, leaving 8 bases of the junction unmatched. The CDR3 DNA reads TGCGCCAGCAGCTTGGGACGACTAGCGGGGGCCAGGGAGCAGTTCTTC. This translates into CASSLGRLAGAREQFF.